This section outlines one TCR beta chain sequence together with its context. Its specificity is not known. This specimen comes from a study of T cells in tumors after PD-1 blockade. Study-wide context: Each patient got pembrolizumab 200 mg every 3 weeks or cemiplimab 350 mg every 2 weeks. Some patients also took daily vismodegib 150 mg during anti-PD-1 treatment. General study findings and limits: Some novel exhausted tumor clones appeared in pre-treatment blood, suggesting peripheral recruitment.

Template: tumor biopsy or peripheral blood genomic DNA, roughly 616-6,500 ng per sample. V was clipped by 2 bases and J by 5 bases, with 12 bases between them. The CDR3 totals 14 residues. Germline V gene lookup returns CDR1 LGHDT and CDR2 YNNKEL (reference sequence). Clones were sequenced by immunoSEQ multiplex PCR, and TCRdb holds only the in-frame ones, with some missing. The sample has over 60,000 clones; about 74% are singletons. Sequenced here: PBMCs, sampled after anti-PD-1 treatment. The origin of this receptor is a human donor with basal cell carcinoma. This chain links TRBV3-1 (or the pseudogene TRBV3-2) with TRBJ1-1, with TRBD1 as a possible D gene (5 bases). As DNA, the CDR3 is TGTGCCAGCAGCCAAAACTTGTGGGGGACTGAAGCTTTCTTT. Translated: CASSQNLWGTEAFF.